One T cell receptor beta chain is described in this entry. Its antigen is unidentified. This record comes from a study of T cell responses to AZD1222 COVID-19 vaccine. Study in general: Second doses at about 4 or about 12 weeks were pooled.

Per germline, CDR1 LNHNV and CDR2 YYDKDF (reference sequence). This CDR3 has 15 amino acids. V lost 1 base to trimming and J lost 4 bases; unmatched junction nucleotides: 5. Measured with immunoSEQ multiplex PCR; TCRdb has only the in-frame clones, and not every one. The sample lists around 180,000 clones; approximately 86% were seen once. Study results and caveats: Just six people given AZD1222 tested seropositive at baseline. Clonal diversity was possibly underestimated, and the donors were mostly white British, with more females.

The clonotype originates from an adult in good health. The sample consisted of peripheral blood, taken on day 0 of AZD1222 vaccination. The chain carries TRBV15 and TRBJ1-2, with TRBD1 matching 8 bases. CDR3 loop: CATSRGTGYSYGYTF. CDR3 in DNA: TGTGCCACCAGCAGAGGGACAGGGTATTCCTATGGCTACACCTTC.